Here is one TCR beta chain with its context. What it binds is unknown. Amplification used 60 Vbeta primers and 13 Jbeta primers. Repertoires were generated with immunoSEQ multiplex PCR, while TCRdb's copy carries only in-frame clones and drops some. The data contain approximately 160,000 clones, 68% of them singletons. The entry originates in a study of cytomegalovirus exposure and HLA in healthy donors. Overall study results and limits: Reports showed the classifier diagnosing cytomegalovirus status with high specificity and sensitivity. A few CMV-associated chains proved CMV antigen-specific in vitro. Researchers counted around 150 TCR beta chains as cytomegalovirus-associated. DRB1 had the most TCR associations and HLA-C the fewest, a later analysis found, with rates varying by HLA locus.

Specimen: PBMCs. This TCR was recovered from a middle-aged woman in good health and CMV-seropositive.

The CDR3 DNA reads TGTGCCAGCAGCTTAGCGCTTTCGTCGGCCGGGGAGCTGTTTTTT. As protein: CASSLALSSAGELFF. This rearrangement joins TRBV7-2 to TRBJ2-2; D gene uncertain. Between the trimmed V and J ends, which lost 0 bases and 6 bases, there was a span of 11 bases. There are 15 residues in the CDR3. In germline, CDR1 is SGHTA, CDR2 FQGNSA.